This entry lists 21 T cell receptor beta chains sequenced from one sample in a study of cytomegalovirus exposure and HLA in healthy donors (dated by TCRdb to 2015 to 2018). Libraries were made using the immunoSEQ multiplex PCR assay. A mixture of 60 forward primers for TCR Vbeta segments and 13 reverse primers for TCR Jbeta segments was used in the multiplex PCR. TCRdb stores this immuneACCESS table with in-frame sequences only. Part of the clones is absent; in the studies checked, under half of the shortfall reflects unresolved V genes, and no reason is known for the rest. For this sample there are 110,000 to 150,000 clones; around 85% appear just once. Approximately 10% of the sample is taken by the ten largest. Sequencing used PBMCs. These receptors all stem from a woman between 45 and 65 years old in good health and CMV-seropositive.

In its sample, this clone was seen a few times. The chain carries TRBV5-1 and TRBJ2-1, with 7 bases aligning to TRBD2. Per the germline V gene, CDR1 is SGHRS and CDR2 is YFSETQ. Unmatched junction bases numbered 11, after V lost 4 bases and J lost 7 bases. The CDR3 is 15 amino acids. The CDR3 region is CASSPRLAPRNEQFF. DNA for the CDR3: TGCGCCAGCAGCCCGAGACTAGCTCCTAGGAATGAGCAGTTCTTC.

In its sample, this clone was seen once. The gene calls are TRBV4-2 and TRBJ1-1, with a weak D call TRBD1 (6 bases). Deletions cut 6 bases from V and 8 bases from J, with 10 bases between. The CDR3 sequence is 11 residues long. Germline CDR1 is LGHNA and CDR2 is YNFKEQ. The CDR3 reads CASSQGSEAFF. Here the CDR3 DNA reads TGTGCCAGCAGTCAGGGGTCAGAAGCTTTCTTT.

This clone has a single count. The chain joins TRBV2 to TRBJ1-1; D is ambiguous. CDR1 is SNHLY and CDR2 is FYNNEI in the germline V gene. This CDR3 region has 14 residues. Trimming pared 7 bases from V and 0 bases from J, leaving 12 bases between. CDR3 DNA: TGTGCCAGCATGAGAGGCCACATGAACACTGAAGCTTTCTTT. The encoded protein is CASMRGHMNTEAFF.

The V gene is TRBV4-1, the J gene TRBJ1-1, with a possible D match to TRBD1 (5 bases). V lost 1 base and J 5 bases, leaving 17 bases between the germline ends. The V gene's germline CDR1 is MGHRA and CDR2 YSYEKL. The length of the CDR3 is 16 residues. The CDR3 coding sequence is TGCGCCAGCAGCCAAGCTGCCACAGGATTGTGGACTGAAGCTTTCTTT. Translated, it gives CASSQAATGLWTEAFF.

As concerns this clone: At one of its ends the junction is not consistent with the germline gene, which may arise from a read error. The V gene is TRBV7-3, the J gene TRBJ2-1; the D gene is possibly TRBD1 (6 bases). This CDR3 has 13 amino acids. In germline, CDR1 is SGHTA, CDR2 FQGTGA. The CDR3 sequence: CASSLIGDKEQFF. The CDR3 DNA follows: TGTGCCAGCAGCTTAATTGGGGACAAGGAGCAGTTCTTC.

The chain couples TRBV29-1 to TRBJ1-5, with D uncertain. V lost 4 bases to trimming and J lost 5 bases, with 12 bases between them. CDR3 length: 13 amino acids. Germline V lookup: CDR1 SQVTM, CDR2 ANQGSEA. CDR3 coding DNA: TGCAGCGTTGTAAGTCAGGCCGATCAGCCCCAGCATTTT. Residues: CSVVSQADQPQHF.

V and J are TRBV7-6 and TRBJ2-7; TRBD2 matches 10 bases. Germline loops: CDR1 SGHVS, CDR2 FNYEAQ. Trimming took 5 bases from V and 2 from J; bases not matched to a gene: 6. This CDR3 is 15 amino acids long. The CDR3 sequence is CASSILAGAAYEQYF. In DNA form, the CDR3 reads TGTGCCAGCAGCATCCTAGCGGGGGCCGCCTACGAGCAGTACTTC.

The chain has TRBV29-1 and TRBJ2-3; TRBD2 might be the D (5 bases). V gave up 6 bases and J gave up 2 bases, with 15 bases separating them. Germline assignment: CDR1 SQVTM and CDR2 ANQGSEA. The CDR3 loop spans 14 amino acids. This chain's CDR3 is CSVGPGDDTDTQYF. The CDR3 region has the DNA TGCAGCGTCGGGCCCGGGGATGACACAGATACGCAGTATTTT.

This clone was seen a few times. The chain uses TRBV30 and TRBJ2-7; no definite D call. CDR3 length equals 11 residues. V lost 2 bases and J lost 4, with 6 bases in between. From germline, CDR1 is GTSNPN and CDR2 SVGIG (reference sequence). The CDR3 nucleotides are TGTGCCTGGAGTTGGCTTTACGAGCAGTACTTC. Its protein is CAWSWLYEQYF.

This chain connects TRBV7-9 to TRBJ1-2, with D unresolved. Germline-derived CDR1 and CDR2 are SEHNR and FQNEAQ (reference sequence). Deletions cut 1 base from V and 7 bases from J, with 13 bases between. CDR3 length: 14 amino acids. CDR3 sequence: CASSLDASYGGYTF. The CDR3 DNA is TGTGCCAGCAGCTTAGACGCGTCGTATGGTGGCTACACCTTC.

The chain carries TRBV2 and TRBJ1-3; D perhaps matches TRBD1 (6 bases). The CDR3 length is 14 residues. Germline assignment: CDR1 SNHLY and CDR2 FYNNEI. Trimming pared 5 bases from V and 0 bases from J, leaving 8 bases between. CDR3 sequence reads: CASSRTASGNTIYF. The CDR3 DNA is TGTGCCAGCAGTCGGACAGCCTCTGGAAACACCATATATTTT.

The V call is TRBV7-2, the J call TRBJ1-5, with D tentatively TRBD1 (6 bases). The germline CDR1 and CDR2 sequences are SGHTA and FQGNSA. Between the trimmed V and J ends, which lost 0 bases and 3 bases, there was a span of 9 bases. This CDR3 contains 15 residues. The CDR3, as DNA: TGTGCCAGCAGCTTAGCAACAGGGTCCAATCAGCCCCAGCATTTT. It is translated as CASSLATGSNQPQHF.

The V gene is TRBV5-1, the J gene TRBJ1-1; no firm D call. V gave up 0 bases and J gave up 7 bases, with 10 bases separating them. This CDR3 is 13 amino acids long. Germline V CDR1 and CDR2: SGHRS, YFSETQ. Here the CDR3 reads CASSLVTEDEAFF. The CDR3 region has the DNA TGCGCCAGCAGCTTGGTAACTGAGGATGAAGCTTTCTTT.

This chain joins TRBV7-2 and TRBJ2-7; a possible D gene is TRBD2 (6 bases). The V end was cut by 0 bases, the J end by 2 bases, with 11 bases between. Per germline, CDR1 SGHTA and CDR2 FQGNSA. The CDR3 is 15 amino acids. This CDR3 is CASSLAGGNTYEQYF. The CDR3 nucleotides read TGTGCCAGCAGCTTAGCGGGAGGCAATACCTACGAGCAGTACTTC. Using reference TRBV7-2 and TRBJ2-7 for the parts outside the CDR3, the full variable domain is GAGVSQSPSNKVTEKGKDVELRCDPISGHTALYWYRQSLGQGLEFLIYFQGNSAPDKSGLPSDRFSAERTGGSVSTLTIQRTQQEDSAVYLCASSLAGGNTYEQYFGPGTRLTVT.

The chain links TRBV6-4 to TRBJ1-1; 8 nucleotides agree with TRBD1. The germline CDR1 and CDR2 sequences are MRHNA and SNTAGT. The CDR3 has 13 amino acids. The J segment lost 8 bases and the V segment lost 3 bases, leaving 5 bases of the junction unmatched. CDR3 coding DNA: TGTGCCAGCAGTGAAACAGGGGGGGGAGAAGCTTTCTTT. As protein: CASSETGGGEAFF.

The chain has TRBV7-7 and TRBJ1-6; possibly TRBD1 for D (6 bases). The CDR3 runs 13 residues. Germline V CDR1 and CDR2: SSHAT, FNYEAQ (reference sequence). The CDR3 DNA reads as TGTGCTACCTCCGGGGGGCGAGGTTCACCCCTCCACTTT. Its translation: CATSGGRGSPLHF.

V is TRBV5-4 and J is TRBJ2-3, with 8 bases that match TRBD1. This CDR3 has 15 residues. Germline V lookup: CDR1 SGHNT, CDR2 YYREEE (reference sequence). V trimming: 0 bases; J trimming: 5 bases; junction bases outside the gene matches: 5. The CDR3 protein is CASSLGQGQLDTQYF. The CDR3 bases are TGTGCCAGCAGCTTGGGACAGGGGCAGTTAGATACGCAGTATTTT.

The chain recombines TRBV6-6 with TRBJ2-3; D not certain. This CDR3 spans 12 amino acids. Trimming took 6 bases from V and 6 from J, leaving 10 bases between them. Germline V gene lookup returns CDR1 MNHNY and CDR2 SVGAGI (reference sequence). The CDR3 loop reads CASRSRPDTQYF. The CDR3 DNA sequence: TGTGCCAGCAGGTCTAGACCGGATACGCAGTATTTT.

This chain joins TRBV11-2 and TRBJ2-3, with 9 bases identical to TRBD2. CDR3 length equals 15 residues. Germline V gene sequence: CDR1 SGHAT, CDR2 FQNNGV. Trimming removed 0 bases from V and 3 bases from J; junction bases left unmatched: 1. The CDR3 nucleotides are TGTGCCAGCAGCTTAGAGGCGGGGGGGACAGATACGCAGTATTTT. It is translated as CASSLEAGGTDTQYF.

This chain connects TRBV4-1 to TRBJ2-3; 11 nucleotides align to TRBD2. V gave up 3 bases and J gave up 4 bases; unmatched junction bases: 6. Germline V gene lookup returns CDR1 MGHRA and CDR2 YSYEKL. The CDR3 covers 16 residues. CDR3 loop: CASSQLSGGASDTQYF. CDR3 nucleotides: TGCGCCAGCAGCCAGCTTAGCGGGGGGGCCTCAGATACGCAGTATTTT.

The chain links TRBV9 to TRBJ2-3; 10 nucleotides align to TRBD2. Germline trimming cut 3 bases from V and 2 bases from J; bases unmatched to any gene: 9. The CDR3 is 17 residues long. Germline-derived CDR1 and CDR2 are SGDLS and YYNGEE. The CDR3 loop is CASSAAQRGGNTDTQYF. CDR3 nucleotide sequence: TGTGCCAGCAGCGCCGCCCAGCGGGGGGGAAACACAGATACGCAGTATTTT. The full variable domain, completed using reference TRBV9 and TRBJ2-3, is DSGVTQTPKHLITATGQRVTLRCSPRSGDLSVYWYQQSLDQGLQFLIQYYNGEERAKGNILERFSAQQFPDLHSELNLSSLELGDSALYFCASSAAQRGGNTDTQYFGPGTRLTVL.